Below, one T cell receptor (beta chain) is given with its context. The source of the sample is a study of blood T cell repertoires in COVID-19. The germline gives CDR1 LGHDT, CDR2 YNNKEL (reference sequence). The CDR3 is made up of 16 amino acids. V dropped 0 bases and J dropped 5 bases, with 13 bases sitting between them. Sequencing was performed with immunoSEQ multiplex PCR; in TCRdb, only in-frame clones are kept and a portion is missing. The data show under 300,000 clones, approximately 86% seen once. The chain uses TRBV3-1 (or the pseudogene TRBV3-2) and TRBJ1-4; TRBD1 is a possible D gene (6 bases). The TCR was taken from a woman in her sixties or seventies with active or convalescent COVID-19. The sample was peripheral blood. DNA of the CDR3: TGTGCCAGCAGCCAAGATCCCCGGACAGCGAATGAAAAACTGTTTTTT. Amino acids: CASSQDPRTANEKLFF.